The 17 T cell receptor beta chains presented below share a single source sample, sequenced in a study of OX40 agonist ivuxolimab in advanced cancers. TCRdb's table, derived via immunoSEQ multiplex PCR, lists solely in-frame clones and lacks some. The sample has 70,000 to 90,000 clones, 90% seen once. The input for sequencing was CD4+ or CD8+ T cells sorted from blood, taken in a trial of the OX40 agonist ivuxolimab. These TCRs come from an adult with an advanced solid tumor such as melanoma, head and neck, liver or kidney cancer.

This rearrangement joins TRBV29-1 to TRBJ2-3; D gene uncertain. From germline, CDR1 is SQVTM and CDR2 ANQGSEA. The CDR3 has 13 residues. V lost 7 bases, J lost 1 base, and 12 bases lay in between. The CDR3 nucleotides read TGCAGCGCCCTCTCTGGGGGCACAGATACGCAGTATTTT. It codes for CSALSGGTDTQYF.

The CDR3 region is CASSRSGKGLPQHF. CDR3 coding DNA: TGTGCCAGCTCACGGTCAGGAAAAGGGCTGCCCCAGCATTTT. This chain uses TRBV18 with TRBJ1-5; D not certain. Germline V gene lookup returns CDR1 KGHSH and CDR2 LQKENI. Between the trimmed V and J ends, which lost 4 bases and 9 bases, there was a span of 16 bases. The CDR3 sequence is 14 residues long.

This chain uses TRBV18 with TRBJ2-2; 9 bases match TRBD1. This CDR3 region has 15 residues. J was trimmed by 4 bases and V by 2 bases; bases with no gene match: 2. Germline values: CDR1 KGHSH, CDR2 LQKENI. The CDR3, as DNA: TGTGCCAGCTCACCAGGGACAGGGCGCACCGGGGAGCTGTTTTTT. It translates to CASSPGTGRTGELFF.

This chain's CDR3 is CAISDQGQGYGYTF. The CDR3 bases are TGTGCCATCAGTGACCAGGGACAGGGGTATGGCTACACCTTC. The chain links TRBV10-3 to TRBJ1-2, with 10 bases lining up with TRBD1. CDR1 and CDR2 from the germline V gene are ENHRY and SYGVKD. J gave up 5 bases and V 3 bases, and 3 bases lay outside the gene matches. The CDR3 is made up of 14 amino acids.

V and J are TRBV6-5 and TRBJ2-7, with a possible D match to TRBD2 (5 bases). Germline V gives CDR1 MNHEY, CDR2 SVGAGI. This CDR3 region has 14 residues. Trimming shortened V by 2 bases and J by 0 bases, and 8 bases separated the two germline ends. As DNA, the CDR3 is TGTGCCAGCAGTTACCCCGGGGTCTCCTACGAGCAGTACTTC. Residues: CASSYPGVSYEQYF.

The CDR3 region is CASSLDSPSSGNTIYF. The CDR3 bases are TGTGCCAGCAGCCTGGACAGTCCAAGCTCTGGAAACACCATATATTTT. The V and J genes are TRBV7-9 and TRBJ1-3, with D perhaps TRBD1 (6 bases). The CDR3 covers 16 residues. The germline V and J ends were trimmed by 5 bases and 0 bases, with 14 bases remaining between them. Germline V lookup: CDR1 SEHNR, CDR2 FQNEAQ (reference sequence).

V usage is TRBV27 and J usage is TRBJ1-5; D is unresolved. Trimming cost V 3 bases and J 2 bases, with 5 bases left between them. The CDR3 totals 13 residues. CDR1 is MNHEY, CDR2 SMNVEV, per germline (reference sequence). The DNA for the CDR3 is TGTGCCAGCAGTTTCGGCGGCAATCAGCCCCAGCATTTT. This codes for CASSFGGNQPQHF.

The table lists this clone with a few counts. The chain has TRBV5-8 and TRBJ1-1, with no clear D. The CDR3 is made up of 12 amino acids. Looked up from germline, CDR1 is SGHTS and CDR2 is YDEGEE. V was clipped by 3 bases and J by 1 base, with 4 bases between them. The DNA for the CDR3 is TGTGCCAGCAGCTATGGGAACACTGAAGCTTTCTTT. Translated: CASSYGNTEAFF.

V is TRBV7-9 and J is TRBJ2-2; the D gene could be TRBD1 or TRBD2 (5 bases each). Trimming left V 3 bases short and J 11 bases short, with 19 bases between. The CDR3 is 15 amino acids. Germline V lookup: CDR1 SEHNR, CDR2 FQNEAQ (reference sequence). The CDR3 loop reads CASSLGPTHDNELFF. For the CDR3, the DNA is TGTGCCAGCAGCTTGGGACCGACCCACGACAATGAGCTGTTTTTT.

The chain links TRBV5-1 to TRBJ2-1; D perhaps matches TRBD1 (5 bases). Trimming cost V 2 bases and J 0 bases, with 6 bases left between them. Germline V gives CDR1 SGHRS, CDR2 YFSETQ. The length of the CDR3 is 14 residues. CDR3 amino acids: CASSFDSSYNEQFF. The CDR3 nucleotides read TGCGCCAGCAGCTTCGACAGCTCCTACAATGAGCAGTTCTTC. The entire variable domain, with the rest obtained from reference TRBV5-1 and TRBJ2-1, is as follows: KAGVTQTPRYLIKTRGQQVTLSCSPISGHRSVSWYQQTPGQGLQFLFEYFSETQRNKGNFPGRFSGRQFSNSRSEMNVSTLELGDSALYLCASSFDSSYNEQFFGPGTRLTVL.

In regard to this clone: This specimen includes other DNA sequences encoding the same CDR3. CDR3 sequence (DNA): TGTGCCAGCAGCTTCGGGGAGAACACTGAAGCTTTCTTT. Its translation is CASSFGENTEAFF. The chain has TRBV11-2 and TRBJ1-1, with D hard to call. Trimming shortened V by 3 bases and J by 1 base, and 6 bases separated the two germline ends. Germline CDR1 SGHAT, CDR2 FQNNGV. The length of the CDR3 is 13 residues.

This sequence joins TRBV19 and TRBJ1-3; D ambiguous. V was pared by 6 bases and J by 0 bases, with 15 bases between. The CDR3 spans 16 residues. Germline V gene sequence: CDR1 LNHDA, CDR2 SQIVND (reference sequence). The CDR3 is CASSVRTADSGNTIYF. CDR3 coding DNA: TGTGCCAGTAGCGTGCGGACTGCAGACTCTGGAAACACCATATATTTT.

The CDR3 sequence: CASSLTGTFGYTF. For the CDR3, the DNA is TGTGCCAGCAGCCTCACAGGGACCTTCGGCTACACCTTC. This chain links TRBV14 with TRBJ1-2; a weak D match, TRBD1 (6 bases). Germline lookup yields CDR1 SGHDN and CDR2 FVKESK. There are 13 residues in the CDR3. Trimming stripped 4 bases from V and 8 bases from J, with 14 bases between.

The gene calls are TRBV27 and TRBJ2-3, with 7 bases that match TRBD2. The CDR3 length is 13 residues. Unmatched junction bases numbered 5, after V lost 3 bases and J lost 8 bases. Germline CDR1 MNHEY, CDR2 SMNVEV (reference sequence). As DNA, the CDR3 is TGTGCCAGCAGTTTGTATGGGGAGGGTACGCAGTATTTT. It encodes CASSLYGEGTQYF.

The V call is TRBV6-4, the J call TRBJ1-1; unclear D gene. V shed 4 bases and J shed 1 base, with 7 bases lying between them. CDR3 length: 13 amino acids. Germline V lookup: CDR1 MRHNA, CDR2 SNTAGT. CDR3 nucleotide sequence: TGTGCCAGCAGTGTAGAGGAGAACACTGAAGCTTTCTTT. Translated: CASSVEENTEAFF.

V is TRBV27 and J is TRBJ1-3; possibly TRBD1 for D (5 bases). Per germline, CDR1 MNHEY and CDR2 SMNVEV (reference sequence). Trimming removed 0 bases at V and 2 bases at J, with 5 bases between. This CDR3 has 14 residues. CDR3 nucleotides: TGTGCCAGCAGTTTATCGACAGCTGGAAACACCATATATTTT. Encoded protein: CASSLSTAGNTIYF.

The chain couples TRBV9 to TRBJ1-4, with D possibly being TRBD1 (6 bases). The CDR3 covers 15 residues. V dropped 4 bases and J dropped 7 bases, with 17 bases sitting between them. The germline V gene has CDR1 SGDLS and CDR2 YYNGEE. In nucleotides, the CDR3 is TGTGCCAGCAGCCCGGGGACACAACTGGGTGAAAAACTGTTTTTT. It translates to CASSPGTQLGEKLFF.